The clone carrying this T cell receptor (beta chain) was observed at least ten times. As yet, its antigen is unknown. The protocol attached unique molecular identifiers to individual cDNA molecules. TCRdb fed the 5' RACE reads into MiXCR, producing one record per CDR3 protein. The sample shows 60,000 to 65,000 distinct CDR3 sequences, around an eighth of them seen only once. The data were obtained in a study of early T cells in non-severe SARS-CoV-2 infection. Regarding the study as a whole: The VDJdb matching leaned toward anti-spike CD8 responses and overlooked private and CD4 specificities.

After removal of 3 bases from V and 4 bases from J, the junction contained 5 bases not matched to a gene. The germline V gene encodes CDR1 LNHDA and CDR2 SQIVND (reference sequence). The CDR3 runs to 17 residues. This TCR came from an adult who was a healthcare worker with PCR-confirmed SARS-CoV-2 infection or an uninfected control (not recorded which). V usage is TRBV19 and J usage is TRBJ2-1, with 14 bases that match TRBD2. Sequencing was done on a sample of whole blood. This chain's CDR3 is CASSIRRLAGGYNEQFF. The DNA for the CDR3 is TGTGCCAGTAGTATCCGGAGACTAGCGGGGGGGTACAATGAGCAGTTCTTC.